This T cell receptor beta chain was found in a study of long-term antiretroviral therapy in people with HIV. Version v3.0 of the immunoSEQ assay ran at survey level. Here immunoSEQ multiplex PCR was the method, and the copy in TCRdb shows in-frame clones only, minus some. The table includes roughly 19,000 clones, roughly 83% detected once. CDR3 size: 15 residues. Trimming cost V 1 base and J 8 bases; bases outside gene matches: 5. Per the germline V gene, CDR1 is MDHEN and CDR2 is SYDVKM. V gene TRBV28 combines with J gene TRBJ2-1, with 10 bases fitting TRBD2. This TCR came from a woman aged 40 to 50 with HIV. The sample consisted of unsorted PBMCs, taken 1.2 years after starting antiretroviral therapy. The CDR3 loop reads CASSLSSSGSDEQFF. The DNA of the CDR3 is TGTGCCAGCAGTTTATCATCTAGCGGGAGCGATGAGCAGTTCTTC.